The clone carrying this T cell receptor (beta chain) showed up many times. The antigen remains undetermined. The time point was: persistent/refractory GD, antithyroid drugs over 5 years with positive TRAb. The TCR library was made from RNA that had been extracted from PBMCs in TRIzol. The authors diagnosed Graves' disease using American Thyroid Association guidelines. This specimen belongs to a study of regulatory T cells in long-lasting Graves disease. CDR1 and CDR2 (germline): DFQATT, SNEGSKA (reference sequence). The CDR3 runs 15 residues. After removal of 1 base from V and 0 bases from J, the junction contained 6 bases not matched to a gene. The study's findings and limits: The study found persistent patients shared more public clonotypes (fewer than 3,000) than new patients (966). Exclusively peripheral blood, rather than thyroid tissue, was studied. Persistent Graves' cases showed lower TCR diversity than newly diagnosed cases.

Library construction for TCR beta used iRepertoire HTBI primers and Arm-PCR of CDR3 regions. TCRdb used MiXCR to reprocess the multiplex PCR reads, holding one entry per CDR3 protein. The sample yields around 340,000 distinct CDR3 sequences, around 20% seen once. This clonotype was sampled from a female donor with Graves disease. The material was peripheral blood mononuclear cells (PBMCs), obtained when the disease was refractory, from a patient treated with antithyroid drugs. The J gene is TRBJ2-7, the V gene TRBV20-1; 7 bases map to TRBD2. The CDR3 nucleotides are TGCAGTGCTAGAGCGGGACTATTTAGCTCCTACGAGCAGTACTTC. Translating gives CSARAGLFSSYEQYF.